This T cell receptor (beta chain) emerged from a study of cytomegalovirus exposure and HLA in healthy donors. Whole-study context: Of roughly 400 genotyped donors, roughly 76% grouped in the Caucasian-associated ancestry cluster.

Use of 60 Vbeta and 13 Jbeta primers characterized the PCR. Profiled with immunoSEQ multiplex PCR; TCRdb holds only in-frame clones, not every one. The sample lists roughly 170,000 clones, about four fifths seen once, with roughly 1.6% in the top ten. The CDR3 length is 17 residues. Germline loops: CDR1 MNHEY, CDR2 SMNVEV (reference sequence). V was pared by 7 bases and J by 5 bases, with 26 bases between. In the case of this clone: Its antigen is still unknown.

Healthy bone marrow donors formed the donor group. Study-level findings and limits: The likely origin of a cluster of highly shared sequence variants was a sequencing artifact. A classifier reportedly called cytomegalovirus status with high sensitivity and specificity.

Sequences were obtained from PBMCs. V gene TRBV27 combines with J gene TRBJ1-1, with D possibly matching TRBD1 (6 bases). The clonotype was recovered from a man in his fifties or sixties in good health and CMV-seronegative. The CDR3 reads CASTHSPRNRATTEAFF. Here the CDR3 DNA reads TGTGCCAGCACTCACTCCCCACGAAACAGGGCTACTACTGAAGCTTTCTTT.